The clone carrying this TCR beta chain was counted many times. TCRdb re-analysed the 5' RACE reads in MiXCR, keeping a single row per CDR3 protein. In the table there are roughly 48,000 distinct CDR3 sequences, approximately 10% of which are singletons. This sample is drawn from a study of spatial heterogeneity in lung cancer. Time point denoted: sample taken at primary tumor resection. Material for sequencing was whole RNA from tumor, nontumor lung or frozen PBMC, left unsorted. This sample comprised PBMCs, obtained at surgery. This receptor was taken from a female donor with early-stage non-small cell lung cancer.

The CDR3, as DNA: TGTGCCAGCAGCGTAGCACCCGGCGGGGGCCCCCGGGAGCAGTTCTTC. It translates to CASSVAPGGGPREQFF. The V call is TRBV9, the J call TRBJ2-1, with D possibly being TRBD2 (7 bases). The CDR3 sequence is 16 residues long. V was trimmed by 0 bases and J by 10 bases, leaving 20 bases between them. In germline, CDR1 is SGDLS, CDR2 YYNGEE.